What follows are 26 T cell receptor beta chains derived from one specimen sequenced in a study of CD8 T cells in ankylosing spondylitis. Each CDR3 protein is one row after TCRdb ran MiXCR on the 5' RACE reads. This table has approximately 69,000 distinct CDR3 sequences, roughly 5.2% appearing once. Sequencing was carried out using blood, either unsorted or a sorted T cell fraction (not recorded which). Receptor source: a male donor with ankylosing spondylitis or in good health (not recorded which).

There are many counts of this clonotype. This sequence joins TRBV12-3 or TRBV12-4 and TRBJ2-4; D gene unclear. The germline V and J ends were trimmed by 4 bases and 2 bases, with 0 bases remaining between them. The length of the CDR3 is 11 residues. This CDR3 reads CASSSKNIQYF. CDR3 in DNA: TGTGCCAGCAGTTCCAAAAACATTCAGTACTTC.

This clonotype was detected many times. DNA for the CDR3: TGTGCCAGCAGTTTAATACAGTCAAACTATGGCTACACCTTC. Amino acid sequence: CASSLIQSNYGYTF. The chain recombines TRBV28 with TRBJ1-2; D is unclear. V lost 2 bases to trimming and J lost 2 bases, with 9 bases between them. This CDR3 is 14 amino acids long. CDR1 is MDHEN and CDR2 is SYDVKM in the germline V gene.

This clonotype was seen repeatedly, ten times or more. The CDR3 reads CASSFGSNNEQFF. The CDR3, as DNA: TGTGCCAGCAGTTTCGGAAGTAACAATGAGCAGTTCTTC. The rearrangement uses TRBV7-2 and TRBJ2-1; D unresolved. Trimming pared 6 bases from V and 5 bases from J, leaving 11 bases between. Germline CDR1 reads SGHTA; CDR2 reads FQGNSA. CDR3 length equals 13 residues.

This clonotype was detected ten times or more. The chain carries TRBV4-2 and TRBJ2-1, with D possibly called TRBD1 or TRBD2 (5 bases each). The V gene's germline CDR1 is LGHNA and CDR2 YNFKEQ. V dropped 0 bases and J dropped 3 bases, with 15 bases sitting between them. This CDR3 contains 17 residues. The CDR3 coding sequence is TGTGCCAGCAGCCAAGATCTTCGGGGCTCAAACTACAATGAGCAGTTCTTC. Protein: CASSQDLRGSNYNEQFF.

This clonotype was picked up many times. The gene calls are TRBV20-1 and TRBJ2-5; tentative D call: TRBD2 (5 bases). The V gene's germline CDR1 is DFQATT and CDR2 SNEGSKA (reference sequence). V was shortened by 8 bases and J by 4 bases, with 14 bases between the two germline ends. The CDR3 runs 12 residues. CDR3 sequence (DNA): TGCAGTCTTCGCTCAGGAGGAGAGACCCAGTACTTC. The encoded protein is CSLRSGGETQYF.

In this sample, this clonotype turned up many times. This sequence joins TRBV5-1 and TRBJ1-1; the match to TRBD1 covers 8 bases. The CDR3 covers 16 residues. Looked up from germline, CDR1 is SGHRS and CDR2 is YFSETQ. J gave up 4 bases and V 0 bases, and 8 bases lay outside the gene matches. The CDR3 here is CASSLGPTGVGTEAFF. In nucleotides, the CDR3 is TGCGCCAGCAGCTTGGGGCCGACAGGGGTAGGCACTGAAGCTTTCTTT.

In this sample, this clonotype turned up many times. This chain connects TRBV29-1 to TRBJ2-5; no clear D. The germline V gene has CDR1 SQVTM and CDR2 ANQGSEA. This CDR3 is 13 amino acids long. Trimming removed 7 bases from V and 1 base from J, with 13 bases in between. CDR3 DNA sequence: TGCAGCGCAACCCCAGGAAGCCAAGAGACCCAGTACTTC. Encoded protein: CSATPGSQETQYF.

This clonotype was counted ten times or more. The chain uses TRBV18 and TRBJ1-1, with D uncertain. The ends were cut back, 5 bases at V and 0 bases at J, with 4 bases in the middle. The germline V gene has CDR1 KGHSH and CDR2 LQKENI. This CDR3 is 12 amino acids long. CDR3 in DNA: TGTGCCAGCTCAAAACTGAACACTGAAGCTTTCTTT. Protein sequence: CASSKLNTEAFF.

V and J are TRBV20-1 and TRBJ2-7, with TRBD1 identical over 9 bases. The V segment lost 6 bases and the J segment 2 bases; nucleotides outside the gene matches: 5. CDR3 length: 13 amino acids. The germline V gene encodes CDR1 DFQATT and CDR2 SNEGSKA (reference sequence). CDR3 loop: CSASDRGAYEQYF. CDR3 DNA sequence: TGCAGTGCCTCCGACAGGGGGGCCTACGAGCAGTACTTC.

This clonotype occurred many times. This chain uses TRBV2 with TRBJ1-1; possible D gene TRBD1, 6 bases. CDR1 is SNHLY, CDR2 FYNNEI, per germline. The CDR3 totals 14 residues. The V end lost 6 bases, the J end lost 4 bases, and 15 bases lay between the germline ends. CDR3 sequence reads: CASSRDTSGTEAFF. CDR3 coding DNA: TGTGCCAGCAGCCGGGACACCTCTGGCACTGAAGCTTTCTTT. Full variable domain (rest looked up from reference TRBV2 and TRBJ1-1): EPEVTQTPSHQVTQMGQEVILRCVPISNHLYFYWYRQILGQKVEFLVSFYNNEISEKSEIFDDQFSVERPDGSNFTLKIRSTKLEDSAMYFCASSRDTSGTEAFFGQGTRLTVV.

This clonotype was recorded at least ten times. This rearrangement joins TRBV20-1 to TRBJ2-2; 9 bases agree with TRBD1. With V trimmed by 3 bases and J by 4 bases, 3 bases remained unmatched. CDR3 size: 14 residues. The germline V gene encodes CDR1 DFQATT and CDR2 SNEGSKA (reference sequence). CDR3 amino acids: CSASRTGATGELFF. The DNA for the CDR3 is TGCAGTGCTAGTAGGACAGGGGCCACCGGGGAGCTGTTTTTT.

This clonotype has at least ten counts. The CDR3 coding sequence is TGTGCCAGCAGCTACGAAGAGACCCAGTACTTC. Residues: CASSYEETQYF. This chain connects TRBV3-1 to TRBJ2-5, with D unclear. This CDR3 region has 11 residues. V was shortened by 5 bases and J by 3 bases, with 4 bases between the two germline ends. Germline CDR1 and CDR2: LGHDT and YNNKEL (reference sequence).

This clonotype has at least ten counts. V is TRBV3-1 and J is TRBJ1-1; a possible D gene is TRBD1 (5 bases). V lost 4 bases to trimming and J lost 2 bases, with 14 bases between them. Germline lookup yields CDR1 LGHDT and CDR2 YNNKEL (reference sequence). The CDR3 covers 15 residues. The CDR3 DNA is TGTGCCAGCAGCCGCCATGCCGGGGGAAACACTGAAGCTTTCTTT. Its translation: CASSRHAGGNTEAFF.

This clonotype came up a few times. The rearrangement joins TRBV7-2 to TRBJ2-2; a weak D match, TRBD1 (5 bases). Trimming cost V 3 bases and J 2 bases, with 10 bases left between them. CDR3 length equals 15 residues. Germline V CDR1 and CDR2: SGHTA, FQGNSA. CDR3 DNA: TGTGCCAGCAGCTTCCGACGGACAAACACCGGGGAGCTGTTTTTT. Amino acid sequence: CASSFRRTNTGELFF.

At least ten counts were recorded for this clonotype. V and J are TRBV19 and TRBJ2-3; D may be TRBD2 (6 bases). Trimming removed 8 bases from V and 4 bases from J, with 10 bases in between. Germline values: CDR1 LNHDA, CDR2 SQIVND (reference sequence). The CDR3 runs 12 residues. CDR3: CASHAGSDTQYF. The DNA of the CDR3 is TGTGCCAGTCATGCGGGGTCAGATACGCAGTATTTT.

This clonotype was observed at least ten times. CDR3 sequence (DNA): TGTGCCAGCAGCTTAGCAAGCTTGACTAACTATGGCTACACCTTC. It codes for CASSLASLTNYGYTF. This chain connects TRBV11-2 to TRBJ1-2; D not certain. Trimming took 1 base from V and 0 from J, leaving 9 bases between them. This CDR3 is 15 amino acids long. Per germline, CDR1 SGHAT and CDR2 FQNNGV.

This clonotype was seen ten or more times. The V and J genes are TRBV24-1 and TRBJ2-1; possible D gene TRBD2, 7 bases. The CDR3 covers 18 residues. Germline-derived CDR1 and CDR2 are KGHDR and SFDVKD. V lost 3 bases and J 8 bases, leaving 25 bases between the germline ends. CDR3 sequence: CATSDPDPRGGGSDEQFF. In DNA form, the CDR3 reads TGTGCCACCAGTGATCCCGACCCCAGGGGCGGGGGTTCCGATGAGCAGTTCTTC.

This clonotype was observed at least ten times. V usage is TRBV18 and J usage is TRBJ1-1; D not certain. This CDR3 region has 13 residues. Trimming shortened V by 4 bases and J by 3 bases, and 9 bases separated the two germline ends. Germline CDR1 KGHSH, CDR2 LQKENI. The CDR3 DNA sequence: TGTGCCAGCTCACTGTCGGTGGACACTGAAGCTTTCTTT. This sequence encodes CASSLSVDTEAFF. The full variable domain, rest sourced from reference TRBV18 and TRBJ1-1, is NAGVMQNPRHLVRRRGQEARLRCSPMKGHSHVYWYRQLPEEGLKFMVYLQKENIIDESGMPKERFSAEFPKEGPSILRIQQVVRGDSAAYFCASSLSVDTEAFFGQGTRLTVV.

This clonotype has at least ten counts. The chain has TRBV18 and TRBJ2-3; D is uncertain. CDR3 length: 17 residues. Germline V gene sequence: CDR1 KGHSH, CDR2 LQKENI. V was pared by 5 bases and J by 5 bases, with 23 bases between. The CDR3 DNA reads TGTGCCAGCTCAACCCTAGTAATACAAAGTTCCGGAGATACGCAGTATTTT. Amino acids: CASSTLVIQSSGDTQYF.

Many counts were recorded for this clonotype. The V call is TRBV5-1, the J call TRBJ2-6; 7 bases map to TRBD2. The CDR3 is made up of 20 amino acids. The ends lost 0 bases at V and 3 bases at J; junction bases unmatched: 15. Germline V gene data show CDR1 as SGHRS and CDR2 as YFSETQ. Written as DNA, the CDR3 is TGCGCCAGCAGCTTGGGGGCGCTAGCGGAGTACGTTAGTGGGGCCAACGTCCTGACTTTC. Amino acids: CASSLGALAEYVSGANVLTF.

A few counts support this clonotype. The rearrangement joins TRBV7-9 to TRBJ1-4, with a possible D match to TRBD1 (5 bases). CDR3 length: 15 residues. The germline CDR1 and CDR2 sequences are SEHNR and FQNEAQ (reference sequence). Trimming removed 5 bases from V and 4 bases from J, with 14 bases in between. The DNA for the CDR3 is TGTGCCAGCAGCCCAACGACAGCCCTTAATGAAAAACTGTTTTTT. This gives the protein CASSPTTALNEKLFF. Full variable domain (remainder filled in from reference TRBV7-9 and TRBJ1-4): DTGVSQNPRHKITKRGQNVTFRCDPISEHNRLYWYRQTLGQGPEFLTYFQNEAQLEKSRLLSDRFSAERPKGSFSTLEIQRTEQGDSAMYLCASSPTTALNEKLFFGSGTQLSVL.

This clonotype was recorded many times. V usage is TRBV20-1 and J usage is TRBJ1-6, with 7 bases matching TRBD1. Germline lookup yields CDR1 DFQATT and CDR2 SNEGSKA (reference sequence). The CDR3 has 14 residues. V shed 4 bases and J 13 bases; nucleotides not matched to a gene: 13. Here the CDR3 reads CSATSGQVMLPLHF. CDR3 bases: TGCAGTGCTACGTCCGGACAGGTTATGTTGCCCCTCCACTTT.

This clonotype has a count of ten or more. This chain connects TRBV20-1 to TRBJ2-1; unclear D gene. The CDR3 length is 13 residues. Trimming left V 3 bases short and J 0 bases short, with 6 bases between. Germline V lookup: CDR1 DFQATT, CDR2 SNEGSKA (reference sequence). The CDR3 DNA reads as TGCAGTGCTAGTCAGAACTCCTACAATGAGCAGTTCTTC. Translating it yields CSASQNSYNEQFF.

This clonotype has only a few counts. J is TRBJ2-7 and V is TRBV10-3; 9 positions match TRBD1. The CDR3 extends over 15 amino acids. Per the germline V gene, CDR1 is ENHRY and CDR2 is SYGVKD. J lost 2 bases, V lost 6 bases, and 8 bases had no gene match. CDR3 region: CAIRADRGFTYEQYF. DNA of the CDR3: TGTGCCATCAGGGCTGACAGGGGGTTCACCTACGAGCAGTACTTC.

There are many counts of this clonotype. This chain links TRBV19 with TRBJ1-4; D is perhaps TRBD1 (5 bases). The V and J ends lost 8 bases and 0 bases respectively, with 16 bases between them. The CDR3 contains 16 residues. Germline V CDR1 and CDR2: LNHDA, SQIVND (reference sequence). CDR3 protein: CASHAGTATTNEKLFF. In nucleotides, the CDR3 is TGTGCCAGTCACGCCGGGACCGCCACAACTAATGAAAAACTGTTTTTT.

This clonotype was counted at least ten times. This sequence joins TRBV9 and TRBJ2-7; TRBD1 aligns across 9 bases. V gave up 3 bases and J gave up 3 bases; unmatched junction bases: 4. The CDR3 has 14 residues. The V gene's germline CDR1 is SGDLS and CDR2 YYNGEE. CDR3 amino acids: CASSGTGDGYEQYF. The DNA of the CDR3 is TGTGCCAGCAGCGGGACAGGGGATGGCTACGAGCAGTACTTC.